This T cell receptor (beta chain) was found in a study of T cell clonality in common variable immunodeficiency. Study results and limitations: Authors noted CVID clonality's cause needs subpopulation repertoire sequencing. CVID subjects showed higher TCRbeta clonality than healthy controls. Common variable immunodeficiency TCR beta sequences reportedly had fewer deletions and N-nucleotide insertions.

The CDR3 is made up of 14 amino acids. The germline gives CDR1 SGHRS, CDR2 YFSETQ. J was trimmed by 2 bases and V by 7 bases; bases with no gene match: 6. This clone was seen ten or more times. Its cognate antigen is unknown. The CDR3 is cut off 3 residues early in the read; its end comes from the germline J gene. Caucasian heritage predominated among both patients and controls. Generated by immunoSEQ multiplex PCR, the TCRdb table keeps only in-frame clones and is missing some. Recorded here are some 44,000 clones, none singletons. The chain uses TRBV5-1 and TRBJ2-7; 10 nucleotides align to TRBD1. The sequenced sample consisted of peripheral blood mononuclear cells. The origin of this receptor is a person aged 18 to 70 in good health. The covered CDR3 bases are TGCGCCAGCCAGCCTGGACAGGGGGCCTACGAG. This sequence encodes CASQPGQGAYE. The entire CDR3 is CASQPGQGAYEQYF.